The rows below give T cell receptor beta chains drawn from one sample of a study of blood T cell repertoires in COVID-19. The protocol was immunoSEQ multiplex PCR, while the TCRdb copy is restricted to in-frame clones and leaves out a portion. The sample lists about 270,000 clones; roughly 86% were seen once. Sequenced: peripheral blood. These receptors originate from a man aged 35 to 55 with active or convalescent COVID-19. CDR3s include the opening cysteine and the closing phenylalanine or tryptophan.

j_call,v_call,cdr3_aa
TRBJ1-1,TRBV11-2,CASSFQGATEAFF
TRBJ2-5,TRBV3-1/TRBV3-2,CASSQRTVQETQYF
TRBJ2-3,TRBV10-3,CAISNRQGPDTQYF
TRBJ1-5,TRBV2,CASSEDRNQPQHF
TRBJ1-1,TRBV7-9,CASSSYRGLTEAFF
TRBJ1-2,TRBV19,CASSISGTDYGYTF
TRBJ1-5,TRBV15,CATSSGGQGIQPQHF
TRBJ2-1,TRBV2,CASSDRGLRSYNEQFF
TRBJ1-5,TRBV4-1,CASSRAGNQPQHF
TRBJ2-7,TRBV10-3,CAISESVGLVYEQYF
TRBJ2-2,TRBV27,CASSQTGFTGELFF
TRBJ2-3,TRBV27,CAREGATDTQYF
TRBJ2-2,TRBV6-5,CASSYGVATGELFF